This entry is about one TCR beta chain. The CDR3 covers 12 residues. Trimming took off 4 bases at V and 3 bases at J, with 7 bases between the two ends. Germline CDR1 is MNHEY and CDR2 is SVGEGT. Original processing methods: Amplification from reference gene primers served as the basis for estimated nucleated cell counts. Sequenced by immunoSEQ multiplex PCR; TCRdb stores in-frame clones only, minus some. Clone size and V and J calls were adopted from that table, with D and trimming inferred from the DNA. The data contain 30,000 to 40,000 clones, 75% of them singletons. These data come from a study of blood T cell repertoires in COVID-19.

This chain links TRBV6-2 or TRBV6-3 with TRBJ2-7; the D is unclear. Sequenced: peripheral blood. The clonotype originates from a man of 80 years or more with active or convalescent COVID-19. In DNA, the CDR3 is TGTGCCAGCAGTTTCTCCCGCTACGAGCAGTACTTC. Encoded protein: CASSFSRYEQYF.